These T cell receptor beta chains were read from a single sample in a study of shared clonotypes between healthy human individuals. Data came from immunoSEQ multiplex PCR; TCRdb stores just in-frame clones and leaves some out. The sample carries over a million clones, 98% recorded once. The sample taken for sequencing was naive CD4+ T cells sorted from blood. The receptors shown here come from a man aged 25-45 years in good health. The CDR3 runs from the conserved cysteine through the conserved F or W. D genes are given only for firm matches. Clone size is shown for a subset of rows, as once, few, many or a class of expanded clone.

j_call,v_call,clone_size,d_call,cdr3_aa,cdr3_nt
TRBJ2-2,TRBV7-2,NA,TRBD2,CASSLLAGGTGELFF,TGTGCCAGCAGCTTATTAGCGGGAGGTACCGGGGAGCTGTTTTTT
TRBJ1-3,TRBV7-2,NA,TRBD1,CASSWRGQGSGNTIYF,TGTGCCAGCAGCTGGAGAGGACAGGGCTCTGGAAACACCATATATTTT
TRBJ2-7,TRBV7-9,NA,NA,CASSLPGTPYEQYF,TGTGCCAGCAGCTTACCGGGAACACCCTACGAGCAGTACTTC
TRBJ1-2,TRBV7-8,NA,TRBD1,CASSPRQGARYGYTF,TGTGCCAGCAGCCCACGACAGGGGGCGCGCTATGGCTACACCTTC
TRBJ2-2,TRBV2,NA,TRBD2,CASSSRRGSGGPGELFF,TGTGCCAGCAGTTCCCGCCGTGGTAGCGGGGGCCCCGGGGAGCTGTTTTTT
TRBJ1-2,TRBV19,NA,NA,CASRPHIGRYGYTF,TGTGCCAGTAGACCCCATATAGGCCGCTATGGCTACACCTTC
TRBJ2-7,TRBV9,once,NA,CASSVGVPDRPPYEQYF,TGTGCCAGCAGCGTAGGGGTGCCGGACAGACCCCCCTACGAGCAGTACTTC
TRBJ2-7,TRBV10-3,NA,NA,CAISETSYEQYF,TGTGCCATCAGTGAGACGTCCTACGAGCAGTACTTC
TRBJ2-5,TRBV6-5,NA,NA,CASRPSQETQYF,TGTGCCAGCAGGCCCTCTCAAGAGACCCAGTACTTC
TRBJ1-2,TRBV15,once,NA,CATSMVSGRYTF,TGTGCCACCAGCATGGTTAGCGGTCGCTACACCTTC
TRBJ2-3,TRBV19,NA,NA,CASSVGTPTDTQYF,TGTGCCAGTAGCGTCGGGACTCCTACAGATACGCAGTATTTT
TRBJ2-7,TRBV5-1,NA,NA,CASSLSETSSSYEQYF,TGCGCCAGCAGCTTGTCTGAGACGTCAAGCTCCTACGAGCAGTACTTC
TRBJ1-2,TRBV30,once,NA,CAWNGPQKTNYGYTF,TGTGCCTGGAATGGCCCACAAAAGACTAACTATGGCTACACCTTC
TRBJ2-1,TRBV10-3,NA,TRBD1,CAIRLDRDTYNEQFF,TGTGCCATCAGGTTGGACAGGGACACCTACAATGAGCAGTTCTTC
TRBJ2-7,TRBV18,NA,NA,CASSPGQRFYEQYF,TGTGCCAGCTCACCAGGACAGAGATTCTACGAGCAGTACTTC
TRBJ2-1,TRBV28,NA,TRBD1,CASSTGTVQFF,TGTGCCAGCAGTACCGGGACAGTGCAGTTCTTC
TRBJ1-1,TRBV2,NA,TRBD1,CASRRTGQMNTEAFF,TGTGCCAGCAGGCGGACAGGTCAAATGAACACTGAAGCTTTCTTT
TRBJ2-7,TRBV5-1,once,NA,CASSLLAVSYEQYF,TGCGCCAGCAGCTTATTAGCGGTCTCCTACGAGCAGTACTTC
TRBJ1-5,TRBV10-2,NA,NA,CASSENAGMYSNQPQHF,TGCGCCAGCAGTGAGAACGCAGGAATGTATAGCAATCAGCCCCAGCATTTT